Included here is one T cell receptor (beta chain) sequence, with context. Sequencing was performed with immunoSEQ multiplex PCR; in TCRdb, only in-frame clones are kept and a portion is missing. The table includes about 280,000 clones, 65% to 90% detected once. The data stem from a study of blood T cell repertoires in COVID-19. This CDR3 region has 15 residues. Germline values: CDR1 SGHTA, CDR2 FQGTGA. V lost 3 bases and J lost 1, with 12 bases in between. The sequence was obtained from a man aged 50 or older with active or convalescent COVID-19. The chain has TRBV7-3 and TRBJ2-5; TRBD2 might be the D (6 bases). Material: peripheral blood. The CDR3 spells CASSLGRAGQETQYF. The CDR3 DNA reads as TGTGCCAGCAGCTTGGGCCGAGCGGGCCAAGAGACCCAGTACTTC.